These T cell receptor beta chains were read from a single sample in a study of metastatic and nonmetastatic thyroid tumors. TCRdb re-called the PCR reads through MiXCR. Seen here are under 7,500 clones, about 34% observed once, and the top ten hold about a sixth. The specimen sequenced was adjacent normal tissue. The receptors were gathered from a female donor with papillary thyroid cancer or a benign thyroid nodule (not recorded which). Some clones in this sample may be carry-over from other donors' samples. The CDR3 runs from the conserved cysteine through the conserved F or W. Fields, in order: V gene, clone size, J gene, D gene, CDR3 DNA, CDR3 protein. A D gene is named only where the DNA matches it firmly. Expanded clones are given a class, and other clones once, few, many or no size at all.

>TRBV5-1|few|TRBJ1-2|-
TGCGCCAGCAGCTTCCAGGGATTGGAGGGCTACACCTTC
CASSFQGLEGYTF
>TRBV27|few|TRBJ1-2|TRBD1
TGTGCCAGCAGTTTGACAGGGGGAGTATCCTATGGCTACACCTTC
CASSLTGGVSYGYTF
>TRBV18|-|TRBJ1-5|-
TGTGCCAGCTCGCCGGATAATCAGCCCCAGCATTTT
CASSPDNQPQHF
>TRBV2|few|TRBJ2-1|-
TGTGCCAGCAGTCGCGGTACATACAATGAGCAGTTCTTC
CASSRGTYNEQFF
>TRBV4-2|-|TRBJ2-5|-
TGTGCCAGCAGCCAAGCCGAAGGGGTCCAAGAGACCCAGTACTTC
CASSQAEGVQETQYF
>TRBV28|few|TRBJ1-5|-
TGTGCCAGCAGTCCGCGGGTGGTGACGGGGAATCAGCCCCAGCATTTT
CASSPRVVTGNQPQHF
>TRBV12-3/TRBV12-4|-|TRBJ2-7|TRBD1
TGTGCCAGCAGTTTTGGGACAGGGGATTACGAGCAGTACTTC
CASSFGTGDYEQYF
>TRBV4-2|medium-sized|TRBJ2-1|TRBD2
TGTGCCAGCAGCCCCACCGGGGGGGCCCATGGAGAGCAGTTCTTC
CASSPTGGAHGEQFF
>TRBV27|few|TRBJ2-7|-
TGTGCCAGCAGTTTCGCACAGGTCTCCTACGAGCAGTACTTC
CASSFAQVSYEQYF
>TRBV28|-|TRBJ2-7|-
TGTGCCAGCAGTTTATACTACGAGCAGTACTTC
CASSLYYEQYF
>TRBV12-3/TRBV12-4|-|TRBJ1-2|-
TGTGCCAGCAGCAACCTACTCAGGGGTTACTATGGCTACACCTTC
CASSNLLRGYYGYTF
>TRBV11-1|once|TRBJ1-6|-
TGTGCCAGCAGCTTAGCCTCCGGGCAGTTTAATTCACCCCTCCACTTT
CASSLASGQFNSPLHF